The 32 T cell receptor beta chains listed next were all sequenced from one sample in a study of blood T cell repertoires in COVID-19. Repertoires were generated with immunoSEQ multiplex PCR, while TCRdb's copy carries only in-frame clones and drops some. In the table there are approximately 260,000 clones, 90% of which are singletons. The material sequenced was peripheral blood. These receptors were obtained from a woman aged 55-75 years with COVID-19, enrolled during active disease.

This clone was seen just once. The rearrangement links TRBV27 to TRBJ1-1; 9 positions match TRBD1. This CDR3 contains 19 residues. Germline CDR1 is MNHEY and CDR2 is SMNVEV (reference sequence). The trim removed 3 bases at V and 0 bases at J, leaving 14 bases unmatched. The CDR3 region is CASSFKPPQGALLNTEAFF. CDR3 bases: TGTGCCAGCAGTTTTAAACCCCCACAGGGGGCGCTTCTGAACACTGAAGCTTTCTTT.

The chain links TRBV28 to TRBJ1-5; 10 nucleotides match TRBD1. Germline CDR1 and CDR2: MDHEN and SYDVKM. V shed 7 bases and J 7 bases; nucleotides not matched to a gene: 10. The CDR3 has 15 amino acids. The CDR3 spells CASIPGQGVLQPQHF. In DNA, the CDR3 is TGTGCCAGCATCCCCGGACAGGGGGTACTCCAGCCCCAGCATTTT.

J is TRBJ1-2 and V is TRBV9; the match to TRBD1 covers 7 bases. This CDR3 has 15 amino acids. Losses at the gene ends were 1 base for V and 2 bases for J; bases not matched to a gene: 5. The V gene's germline CDR1 is SGDLS and CDR2 YYNGEE. The DNA of the CDR3 is TGTGCCAGCAGCGTACGGGACAGCGGGAACTATGGCTACACCTTC. It is translated as CASSVRDSGNYGYTF.

This chain links TRBV5-1 with TRBJ1-2, with no clear D. Germline CDR1 SGHRS, CDR2 YFSETQ. The CDR3 runs 13 residues. V gave up 0 bases and J gave up 3 bases, with 6 bases separating them. For the CDR3, the DNA is TGCGCCAGCAGCTTGGATCCAGACTATGGCTACACCTTC. Translating it yields CASSLDPDYGYTF.

As DNA, the CDR3 is TGTGCCAGCAGCTTGTACCAGGCTAGCAATCAGCCCCAGCATTTT. It encodes CASSLYQASNQPQHF. V usage is TRBV5-6 and J usage is TRBJ1-5; D gene uncertain. The germline V gene encodes CDR1 SGHDT and CDR2 YYEEEE. The CDR3 contains 15 residues. V was cut by 1 base and J by 0 bases, with 8 bases left in between.

This chain connects TRBV15 to TRBJ1-4; D is ambiguous. V was cut by 8 bases and J by 5 bases, with 15 bases left in between. The CDR3 is 14 residues long. Germline V gene data show CDR1 as LNHNV and CDR2 as YYDKDF (reference sequence). The CDR3: CATSKRGSNEKLFF. The CDR3 DNA reads TGTGCCACCTCTAAAAGAGGGTCGAATGAAAAACTGTTTTTT.

The chain has TRBV24-1 and TRBJ1-2, with 8 bases identical to TRBD1. V lost 3 bases, J lost 4 bases, and 3 bases stayed unmatched. There are 14 residues in the CDR3. Germline-derived CDR1 and CDR2 are KGHDR and SFDVKD. The chain's CDR3 is CATSDADRGYGYTF. The CDR3 DNA reads as TGTGCCACCAGTGATGCTGACAGGGGCTATGGCTACACCTTC.

This chain uses TRBV9 with TRBJ2-3; TRBD2 matches at 11 bases. J lost 2 bases, V lost 3 bases, and 8 bases had no gene match. CDR1 and CDR2 (germline): SGDLS, YYNGEE. The CDR3 totals 17 residues. The CDR3 DNA follows: TGTGCCAGCAGCGCCGAAGCTAGCGGGGGGTACACAGATACGCAGTATTTT. Protein sequence: CASSAEASGGYTDTQYF.

This clone is a singleton in its sample. CDR3 in DNA: TGTGCCAGCAGTGAAGGGGGACAGGGGTACAATGAGCAGTTCTTC. Amino acid sequence: CASSEGGQGYNEQFF. This chain links TRBV6-1 with TRBJ2-1; 10 nucleotides match TRBD1. The trim removed 1 base at V and 4 bases at J, leaving 1 base unmatched. Germline assignment: CDR1 MNHNS and CDR2 SASEGT. This CDR3 spans 15 amino acids.

J is TRBJ1-2 and V is TRBV2, with D perhaps TRBD1 (5 bases). Trimming pared 7 bases from V and 7 bases from J, leaving 22 bases between. The CDR3 loop spans 15 amino acids. Germline CDR1 and CDR2: SNHLY and FYNNEI. This CDR3 is CASTSLIDSTGGYTF. The CDR3 DNA reads as TGTGCCAGCACCTCACTGATTGACAGCACCGGTGGCTACACCTTC.

This chain links TRBV11-2 with TRBJ2-7, with TRBD2 matching over 9 bases. CDR1 and CDR2 (germline): SGHAT, FQNNGV. Losses at the gene ends were 1 base for V and 4 bases for J; bases not matched to a gene: 5. CDR3 length: 15 residues. In DNA, the CDR3 is TGTGCCAGCAGCTTAGTTGGTAGCGGGGGATACGAGCAGTACTTC. It translates to CASSLVGSGGYEQYF. Looking up the rest from reference TRBV11-2 and TRBJ2-7 gives the full variable domain: EAGVAQSPRYKIIEKRQSVAFWCNPISGHATLYWYQQILGQGPKLLIQFQNNGVVDDSQLPKDRFSAERLKGVDSTLKIQPAKLEDSAVYLCASSLVGSGGYEQYFGPGTRLTVT.

This rearrangement joins TRBV12-5 to TRBJ2-2; D ambiguous. This CDR3 has 13 residues. The germline V gene has CDR1 LGHNT and CDR2 FRNRAP. The V and J ends lost 7 bases and 5 bases respectively, with 11 bases between them. The CDR3 nucleotides read TGTGCTAGTGTCTTGACATCGACCGGGGAGCTGTTTTTT. Translated: CASVLTSTGELFF.

This clone was recorded once. The V gene is TRBV29-1, the J gene TRBJ1-2; maybe TRBD1 (6 bases). The CDR3 is 18 residues long. The germline V and J ends were trimmed by 1 base and 4 bases, with 25 bases remaining between them. Germline loops: CDR1 SQVTM, CDR2 ANQGSEA. The CDR3, as DNA: TGCAGCGTTGAAGTACTATATTCGAGAGTCATGACAGGCTATGGCTACACCTTC. Translation: CSVEVLYSRVMTGYGYTF.

This clone occurred once. The chain employs TRBV19 and TRBJ2-7; TRBD1 agrees at 9 bases. This CDR3 is 12 amino acids long. After removal of 5 bases from V and 8 bases from J, the junction contained 4 bases not matched to a gene. Germline lookup yields CDR1 LNHDA and CDR2 SQIVND (reference sequence). The CDR3 DNA reads as TGTGCCAGTAGTCGGGACAGGGTAAAGCAGTACTTC. This codes for CASSRDRVKQYF. The whole variable domain, filled in from reference TRBV19 and TRBJ2-7, reads DGGITQSPKYLFRKEGQNVTLSCEQNLNHDAMYWYRQDPGQGLRLIYYSQIVNDFQKGDIAEGYSVSREKKESFPLTVTSAQKNPTAFYLCASSRDRVKQYFGPGTRLTVT.

The V gene is TRBV10-2, the J gene TRBJ1-2; D is uncertain. In germline, CDR1 is WSHSY, CDR2 SAAADI. This CDR3 is 14 amino acids long. Trimming pared 4 bases from V and 8 bases from J, leaving 17 bases between. The CDR3 sequence: CASSASREARGYTF. The CDR3 bases are TGCGCCAGCAGTGCGAGTCGGGAGGCCCGGGGCTACACCTTC.

The CDR3 DNA reads TGTGCCACCAGCAGAGATCTGGGCCGGCGGGTAATTTCACCCCTCCACTTT. It is translated as CATSRDLGRRVISPLHF. This chain joins TRBV15 and TRBJ1-6; D unclear. CDR3 length equals 17 residues. Germline V gene sequence: CDR1 LNHNV, CDR2 YYDKDF (reference sequence). V gave up 0 bases and J gave up 9 bases, with 18 bases separating them.

The chain joins TRBV7-3 to TRBJ2-1; TRBD2 might be the D (6 bases). CDR3 length: 12 amino acids. The V end was cut by 5 bases, the J end by 9 bases, with 11 bases between. The germline V gene has CDR1 SGHTA and CDR2 FQGTGA. The CDR3 spells CASSPVGGEQFF. In nucleotides, the CDR3 is TGTGCCAGCAGCCCGGTGGGAGGTGAGCAGTTCTTC.

CDR3 coding DNA: TGTGCCAGCAGTGGGCAGGGGGGCCACAATGAGCAGTTCTTC. Translation gives CASSGQGGHNEQFF. The gene calls are TRBV2 and TRBJ2-1; D perhaps matches TRBD1 (7 bases). The ends were cut back, 4 bases at V and 5 bases at J, with 12 bases in the middle. The CDR3 is made up of 14 amino acids. Germline-derived CDR1 and CDR2 are SNHLY and FYNNEI.

The chain employs TRBV5-1 and TRBJ1-1; D is perhaps TRBD1 (6 bases). V gave up 1 base and J gave up 7 bases, with 8 bases separating them. This CDR3 has 12 amino acids. Germline-derived CDR1 and CDR2 are SGHRS and YFSETQ. CDR3 sequence (DNA): TGCGCCAGCAGCTTGACAGGGTTTGAAGCTTTCTTT. It specifies CASSLTGFEAFF.

The chain couples TRBV6-2 or TRBV6-3 to TRBJ2-5, with D tentatively TRBD1 (6 bases). The V gene's germline CDR1 is MNHEY and CDR2 SVGEGT. The CDR3 runs to 16 residues. The ends were cut back, 2 bases at V and 4 bases at J, with 17 bases in the middle. In DNA form, the CDR3 reads TGTGCCAGCAGTTACATGGGCCGTAACAGGGCAGAGACCCAGTACTTC. Its translation is CASSYMGRNRAETQYF.

The chain employs TRBV7-6 and TRBJ2-7; 9 bases line up with TRBD2. The CDR3 consists of 16 residues. Germline CDR1 reads SGHVS; CDR2 reads FNYEAQ. The junction had 6 bases not matched to a gene; V was cut back by 1 base and J by 2 bases. The CDR3 loop reads CASSLGLTSGPYEQYF. CDR3 DNA: TGTGCCAGCAGCTTAGGATTGACTAGCGGACCCTACGAGCAGTACTTC.

The chain is built from TRBV7-9 and TRBJ2-1; 8 bases align to TRBD2. Germline loops: CDR1 SEHNR, CDR2 FQNEAQ (reference sequence). The junction had 11 bases not matched to a gene; V was cut back by 4 bases and J by 3 bases. The CDR3 is made up of 17 amino acids. CDR3 residues: CASSSLGGAGVYNEQFF. Written as DNA, the CDR3 is TGTGCCAGCAGCTCCCTTGGAGGAGCGGGGGTCTACAATGAGCAGTTCTTC.

This chain connects TRBV6-5 to TRBJ2-2; a possible D gene is TRBD1 (5 bases). The CDR3 consists of 13 residues. V gave up 7 bases and J gave up 2 bases, with 8 bases separating them. Per germline, CDR1 MNHEY and CDR2 SVGAGI. CDR3 sequence (DNA): TGTGCCAGCAAAAGGACAAACACCGGGGAGCTGTTTTTT. It is translated as CASKRTNTGELFF.

The rearrangement uses TRBV19 and TRBJ1-2; 7 positions match TRBD1. The J segment lost 3 bases and the V segment lost 3 bases, leaving 7 bases of the junction unmatched. This CDR3 has 15 residues. The germline V gene has CDR1 LNHDA and CDR2 SQIVND (reference sequence). The CDR3 nucleotides are TGTGCCAGTAGTATCGGTACCGGGACAGACTATGGCTACACCTTC. As protein: CASSIGTGTDYGYTF.

The chain combines TRBV4-2 with TRBJ2-3; D is possibly TRBD1 (5 bases). Trimming shortened V by 0 bases and J by 4 bases, and 14 bases separated the two germline ends. The germline gives CDR1 LGHNA, CDR2 YNFKEQ. This CDR3 contains 16 residues. CDR3 nucleotides: TGTGCCAGCAGCCAAGATGGGGCAGAGAGCGCAGATACGCAGTATTTT. Translated: CASSQDGAESADTQYF.

This sequence joins TRBV19 and TRBJ2-1; D is possibly TRBD2 (6 bases). The ends were cut back, 5 bases at V and 1 base at J, with 18 bases in the middle. The CDR3 extends over 17 amino acids. Germline-derived CDR1 and CDR2 are LNHDA and SQIVND (reference sequence). CDR3 in DNA: TGTGCCAGTAGTTGGACGGGGGATTGGAGGTCCTACAATGAGCAGTTCTTC. It encodes CASSWTGDWRSYNEQFF.

The chain carries TRBV2 and TRBJ1-5; 9 nucleotides line up with TRBD1. Trimming removed 7 bases from V and 6 bases from J; junction bases left unmatched: 4. Per the germline V gene, CDR1 is SNHLY and CDR2 is FYNNEI. The length of the CDR3 is 13 residues. CDR3 nucleotides: TGTGCCAGCAACACAGGGGGCAGTCAGCCCCAGCATTTT. This sequence encodes CASNTGGSQPQHF.

The chain is built from TRBV6-5 and TRBJ1-4; TRBD1 matches 7 bases. V lost 0 bases to trimming and J lost 4 bases; unmatched junction nucleotides: 2. Germline CDR1 reads MNHEY; CDR2 reads SVGAGI. This CDR3 region has 15 residues. The DNA for the CDR3 is TGTGCCAGCAGTTACTCGACAGGGCTTAATGAAAAACTGTTTTTT. This encodes CASSYSTGLNEKLFF.

The chain has TRBV4-1 and TRBJ1-5, with D perhaps TRBD1 (6 bases). The V end lost 6 bases, the J end lost 1 base, and 13 bases lay between the germline ends. Germline values: CDR1 MGHRA, CDR2 YSYEKL. This CDR3 is 15 amino acids long. The CDR3 DNA reads as TGCGCCAGCAGGCCGGGGGGCGCGAGCAATCAGCCCCAGCATTTT. This translates into CASRPGGASNQPQHF.

This chain uses TRBV7-2 with TRBJ2-3, with a tentative D call TRBD1 (5 bases). The V end was cut by 2 bases, the J end by 2 bases, with 14 bases between. The CDR3 has 16 residues. Germline CDR1 is SGHTA and CDR2 is FQGNSA. CDR3 nucleotide sequence: TGTGCCAGCAGCTTAAGGGGCTGGACGCCCACAGATACGCAGTATTTT. Protein sequence: CASSLRGWTPTDTQYF.

The CDR3 DNA is TGTGCCAGCAGTTTATCTCCAGGGGGGTACACTGAAGCTTTCTTT. This encodes CASSLSPGGYTEAFF. This chain links TRBV27 with TRBJ1-1, with 7 bases lining up with TRBD1. This CDR3 contains 15 residues. The junction had 4 bases not matched to a gene; V was cut back by 0 bases and J by 3 bases. Germline V gives CDR1 MNHEY, CDR2 SMNVEV (reference sequence).

In DNA form, the CDR3 reads TGTGCCAGCAGCCTCAGGACAGCTCCAGAAGGTGAAAAACTGTTTTTT. Translating it yields CASSLRTAPEGEKLFF. The V and J genes are TRBV3-1 (or the pseudogene TRBV3-2) and TRBJ1-4, with a weak D call TRBD1 (6 bases). V was pared by 4 bases and J by 7 bases, with 19 bases between. Germline V gene sequence: CDR1 LGHDT, CDR2 YNNKEL (reference sequence). This CDR3 is built from 16 residues.